The 25 T cell receptor beta chains reported below all come from one sample, sequenced in a study of blood T cell repertoires in COVID-19. TCRdb keeps only in-frame clones here, not all; method: immunoSEQ multiplex PCR. The table includes more than 150,000 clones, approximately 80% detected once. Sequences were obtained from PBMCs or T cells enriched from blood (not recorded which). The origin of the receptors is a woman aged 45-65 years who had recovered from COVID-19.

The chain links TRBV30 to TRBJ1-2; a weak D match, TRBD1 (6 bases). Trimming cost V 8 bases and J 4 bases, with 14 bases left between them. Germline CDR1 GTSNPN, CDR2 SVGIG (reference sequence). The CDR3 loop spans 12 amino acids. The CDR3 is CARGGLGYGYTF. The CDR3, as DNA: TGTGCCCGGGGGGGCCTGGGCTATGGCTACACCTTC. The entire variable domain, with the rest obtained from reference TRBV30 and TRBJ1-2, is as follows: SQTIHQWPATLVQPVGSPLSLECTVEGTSNPNLYWYRQAAGRGLQLLFYSVGIGQISSEVPQNLSASRPQDRQFILSSKKLLLSDSGFYLCARGGLGYGYTFGSGTRLTVV.

The chain joins TRBV28 to TRBJ2-1; 8 nucleotides match TRBD2. The CDR3 loop spans 15 amino acids. V lost 3 bases, J lost 4 bases, and 5 bases stayed unmatched. Germline CDR1 and CDR2: MDHEN and SYDVKM. The CDR3 region is CASSFGAGVYNEQFF. CDR3 nucleotides: TGTGCCAGCAGTTTCGGAGCGGGAGTGTACAATGAGCAGTTCTTC.

V is TRBV4-2 and J is TRBJ1-1, with D tentatively TRBD1 (6 bases). The length of the CDR3 is 15 residues. Germline CDR1 reads LGHNA; CDR2 reads YNFKEQ. V was pared by 0 bases and J by 7 bases, with 15 bases between. CDR3 region: CASSQEFGGSYEAFF. The CDR3, as DNA: TGTGCCAGCAGCCAAGAATTTGGGGGCAGCTATGAAGCTTTCTTT.

The chain is built from TRBV6-1 and TRBJ2-1; a weak D match, TRBD1 (6 bases). Germline V CDR1 and CDR2: MNHNS, SASEGT. V lost 8 bases to trimming and J lost 3 bases, with 14 bases between them. CDR3 length: 14 amino acids. The CDR3 protein is CASGQGGSYNEQFF. CDR3 coding DNA: TGTGCCAGCGGCCAAGGGGGTAGCTACAATGAGCAGTTCTTC.

The J gene is TRBJ2-1, the V gene TRBV11-2; 8 bases map to TRBD2. Looked up from germline, CDR1 is SGHAT and CDR2 is FQNNGV. The junction had 12 bases not matched to a gene; V was cut back by 5 bases and J by 0 bases. This CDR3 is 18 amino acids long. DNA of the CDR3: TGTGCCAGCAGCCTCGGGGGGGCCACCCAGAGCTCCTACAATGAGCAGTTCTTC. Translation: CASSLGGATQSSYNEQFF.

The chain links TRBV28 to TRBJ2-5; D might be TRBD2 (5 bases). The CDR3 has 15 residues. Germline loops: CDR1 MDHEN, CDR2 SYDVKM. V lost 4 bases, J lost 4 bases, and 16 bases lay in between. The CDR3 protein is CASSSPPRGTETQYF. Written as DNA, the CDR3 is TGTGCCAGCAGTTCACCTCCCCGGGGAACAGAGACCCAGTACTTC.

V usage is TRBV24-1 and J usage is TRBJ2-7; the D gene is possibly TRBD2 (5 bases). V dropped 4 bases and J dropped 3 bases, with 9 bases sitting between them. The CDR3 runs 13 residues. Germline V gives CDR1 KGHDR, CDR2 SFDVKD. For the CDR3, the DNA is TGTGCCACCAGTGACCCGGGGTTCTACGAGCAGTACTTC. Residues: CATSDPGFYEQYF.

The gene calls are TRBV10-2 and TRBJ1-5; possible D gene TRBD1, 6 bases. CDR1 is WSHSY and CDR2 is SAAADI in the germline V gene. Deletions cut 3 bases from V and 7 bases from J, with 13 bases between. The CDR3 consists of 14 residues. The CDR3 loop is CASSDGGRRQPQHF. The CDR3 region has the DNA TGCGCCAGCAGTGACGGGGGGCGCAGGCAGCCCCAGCATTTT.

The V call is TRBV5-5, the J call TRBJ1-5; D is unresolved. This CDR3 has 15 amino acids. Trimming removed 1 base from V and 2 bases from J, with 10 bases in between. Germline V gives CDR1 SGHKS, CDR2 YYEKEE (reference sequence). The CDR3 loop reads CASSLRGSRNQPQHF. The CDR3 bases are TGTGCCAGCAGCTTGCGGGGTAGTCGCAATCAGCCCCAGCATTTT. Variable domain in full (rest from reference TRBV5-5 and TRBJ1-5): DAGVTQSPTHLIKTRGQQVTLRCSPISGHKSVSWYQQVLGQGPQFIFQYYEKEERGRGNFPDRFSARQFPNYSSELNVNALLLGDSALYLCASSLRGSRNQPQHFGDGTRLSIL.

This clone was recorded only once. The chain joins TRBV18 to TRBJ1-5, with 9 bases that match TRBD1. V lost 2 bases and J lost 7; bases outside the gene matches: 0. Per germline, CDR1 KGHSH and CDR2 LQKENI. This CDR3 is 13 amino acids long. The CDR3 sequence: CASSPGQGQPQHF. CDR3 sequence (DNA): TGTGCCAGCTCACCAGGACAGGGGCAGCCCCAGCATTTT. The full variable domain, with the rest looked up from reference TRBV18 and TRBJ1-5, is NAGVMQNPRHLVRRRGQEARLRCSPMKGHSHVYWYRQLPEEGLKFMVYLQKENIIDESGMPKERFSAEFPKEGPSILRIQQVVRGDSAAYFCASSPGQGQPQHFGDGTRLSIL.

This clone was seen just once. The CDR3 here is CASSLEQGARSTDTQYF. CDR3 DNA: TGTGCCAGCAGCTTGGAGCAGGGGGCCCGTAGCACAGATACGCAGTATTTT. The V and J genes are TRBV5-5 and TRBJ2-3, with 8 bases identical to TRBD1. Trimming cost V 0 bases and J 0 bases; bases outside gene matches: 6. The CDR3 has 17 residues. The germline CDR1 and CDR2 sequences are SGHKS and YYEKEE (reference sequence).

This chain links TRBV3-1 (or the pseudogene TRBV3-2) with TRBJ1-5; D uncertain. Germline V CDR1 and CDR2: LGHDT, YNNKEL (reference sequence). V lost 5 bases, J lost 4 bases, and 9 bases lay in between. This CDR3 comprises 13 residues. This CDR3 reads CASSAAANQPQHF. As DNA, the CDR3 is TGTGCCAGCAGCGCGGCAGCGAATCAGCCCCAGCATTTT.

The V gene is TRBV5-4, the J gene TRBJ2-5; unclear D gene. The CDR3 is 15 amino acids. With 0 bases removed from V and 4 bases from J, the gap between germline ends came to 13 bases. Germline V gene data show CDR1 as SGHNT and CDR2 as YYREEE (reference sequence). This CDR3 reads CASSLVGSSGETQYF. DNA for the CDR3: TGTGCCAGCAGCTTGGTGGGTAGCTCGGGAGAGACCCAGTACTTC.

The gene calls are TRBV12-5 and TRBJ2-5; no definite D call. Germline CDR1 is LGHNT and CDR2 is FRNRAP. Trimming took off 0 bases at V and 4 bases at J, with 6 bases between the two ends. This CDR3 region has 13 residues. DNA of the CDR3: TGTGCTAGTGGTTTGGTAGGAGCAGAGACCCAGTACTTC. Translating it yields CASGLVGAETQYF.

The chain carries TRBV10-1 and TRBJ2-1; D possibly corresponds to TRBD1 (6 bases). This CDR3 region has 15 residues. V dropped 4 bases and J dropped 8 bases, with 18 bases sitting between them. CDR1 and CDR2 from the germline V gene are WNHNN and SYGVQD (reference sequence). The CDR3 spells CASSGSGTGRYEQFF. The CDR3 DNA reads TGCGCCAGCAGTGGATCCGGAACAGGGAGATATGAGCAGTTCTTC.

This chain links TRBV5-1 with TRBJ2-7; D gene unclear. The CDR3 contains 13 residues. The V end lost 0 bases, the J end lost 0 bases, and 4 bases lay between the germline ends. CDR1 is SGHRS, CDR2 YFSETQ, per germline. The CDR3, as DNA: TGCGCCAGCAGCTTGGATCTCTCCTACGAGCAGTACTTC. As protein: CASSLDLSYEQYF.

This clone was recorded only once. This rearrangement joins TRBV29-1 to TRBJ1-2; maybe TRBD1 (5 bases). This CDR3 region has 14 residues. Germline loops: CDR1 SQVTM, CDR2 ANQGSEA. V lost 6 bases to trimming and J lost 1 base, with 15 bases between them. The CDR3 protein is CSVATGSYNYGYTF. The CDR3 region has the DNA TGCAGCGTCGCCACAGGCTCTTATAACTATGGCTACACCTTC.

This chain joins TRBV11-2 and TRBJ1-2, with 8 bases fitting TRBD1. The CDR3 length is 15 residues. The J segment lost 8 bases and the V segment lost 4 bases, leaving 12 bases of the junction unmatched. Germline assignment: CDR1 SGHAT and CDR2 FQNNGV. Here the CDR3 DNA reads TGTGCCAGCAGCTCCGTTGGGCGAACAGGGGGAGGCTACACCTTC. The encoded protein is CASSSVGRTGGGYTF.

The genes are TRBV5-6 and TRBJ2-2; possible D gene TRBD2, 5 bases. Germline V lookup: CDR1 SGHDT, CDR2 YYEEEE. The length of the CDR3 is 13 residues. V was pared by 0 bases and J by 9 bases, with 9 bases between. This chain's CDR3 is CASSLVQRRELFF. Here the CDR3 DNA reads TGTGCCAGCAGCTTGGTACAGCGGAGGGAGCTGTTTTTT. The full variable domain, rest sourced from reference TRBV5-6 and TRBJ2-2, is DAGVTQSPTHLIKTRGQQVTLRCSPKSGHDTVSWYQQALGQGPQFIFQYYEEEERQRGNFPDRFSGHQFPNYSSELNVNALLLGDSALYLCASSLVQRRELFFGEGSRLTVL.

The chain is built from TRBV5-4 and TRBJ2-2; no definite D call. With 3 bases removed from V and 5 bases from J, the gap between germline ends came to 11 bases. Germline CDR1 SGHNT, CDR2 YYREEE (reference sequence). The CDR3 is made up of 14 amino acids. The CDR3 nucleotides read TGTGCCAGCAGCTCCACCGGAGATACCGGGGAGCTGTTTTTT. Protein: CASSSTGDTGELFF.

The rearrangement uses TRBV20-1 and TRBJ1-2, with 7 nucleotides matching TRBD1. Per the germline V gene, CDR1 is DFQATT and CDR2 is SNEGSKA (reference sequence). The length of the CDR3 is 16 residues. Trimming at V came to 3 bases and at J to 2 bases, leaving 12 bases not matched to a gene. The DNA for the CDR3 is TGCAGTGCTAGTGGCTTGGGGCAGGGGGAGAACTATGGCTACACCTTC. Translating it yields CSASGLGQGENYGYTF.

This clone was found once. The chain has TRBV27 and TRBJ2-1, with 13 bases matching TRBD2. V shed 3 bases, J shed 9 bases, and the junction held 8 bases outside the gene matches. CDR3 size: 16 residues. Germline CDR1 reads MNHEY; CDR2 reads SMNVEV (reference sequence). The CDR3 reads CASSFLLAGGVGEQFF. CDR3 DNA sequence: TGTGCCAGCAGTTTCCTACTAGCGGGGGGGGTGGGTGAGCAGTTCTTC.

The rearrangement links TRBV27 to TRBJ1-6; 7 bases match TRBD1. CDR3 length equals 17 residues. J gave up 6 bases and V 1 base, and 9 bases lay outside the gene matches. Germline V gene lookup returns CDR1 MNHEY and CDR2 SMNVEV (reference sequence). In DNA form, the CDR3 reads TGTGCCAGCAGTTTATACCCTCCGACAGGGAGTAATTCACCCCTCCACTTT. Its translation is CASSLYPPTGSNSPLHF.

V usage is TRBV5-5 and J usage is TRBJ2-7; D possibly corresponds to TRBD1 (6 bases). Trimming cost V 4 bases and J 4 bases, with 21 bases left between them. This CDR3 contains 16 residues. Germline CDR1 SGHKS, CDR2 YYEKEE (reference sequence). Here the CDR3 reads CASSRLDRSPLYEQYF. The CDR3 DNA follows: TGTGCCAGCAGCAGATTGGACAGATCGCCCCTGTACGAGCAGTACTTC.

The chain employs TRBV12-3 or TRBV12-4 and TRBJ1-1; D gene uncertain. This CDR3 is 12 amino acids long. V was pared by 3 bases and J by 8 bases, with 10 bases between. The CDR3: CASSFQPGEAFF. Written as DNA, the CDR3 is TGTGCCAGCAGTTTCCAACCAGGCGAAGCTTTCTTT.